Sequencing of this T cell receptor (beta chain) was carried out in a study of blood T cell repertoires in COVID-19. The wider study: T cells, B-cell-depleted T cells, or PBMCs provided the cDNA or gDNA that served as material.

This clone was picked up one time. Assay: immunoSEQ multiplex PCR; the TCRdb copy retains only in-frame clones and omits some. The repertoire holds 240,000 or so clones, with roughly 86% as singletons. The CDR3 spans 15 residues. Unmatched junction bases numbered 7, after V lost 4 bases and J lost 5 bases. CDR1 SGHRS and CDR2 YFSETQ come from the germline V gene. The receptor comes from an elderly man with acute or convalescent COVID-19. The rearrangement joins TRBV5-1 to TRBJ1-4; 8 bases are a match to TRBD1. The material sequenced was peripheral blood. The CDR3 protein is CASSPGTGLNEKLFF. CDR3 nucleotides: TGCGCCAGCAGCCCAGGGACAGGCCTGAATGAAAAACTGTTTTTT.